This T cell receptor beta chain originates from a study of cytomegalovirus exposure and HLA in healthy donors. CDR3 length equals 18 residues. Germline V lookup: CDR1 SGHDT, CDR2 YYEEEE. J was trimmed by 0 bases and V by 4 bases; bases with no gene match: 14. Concerning this clone: Its antigen is unknown.

Findings of the study overall: Earlier findings revealed that most TCR beta V segments proved productive either about 90% or about 30% of the time. In vitro experiments confirmed that a few CMV-associated chains were specific for CMV antigens.

PCR amplification relied on 60 Vbeta primers (plus 13 Jbeta primers). Libraries were prepared by immunoSEQ multiplex PCR; TCRdb keeps only in-frame clonotypes and omits some of them. The sample is made up of 150,000 to 200,000 clones, and the top ten hold about 0.79% of it. The sample taken for sequencing was PBMCs. The rearrangement joins TRBV5-6 to TRBJ1-1; 8 bases are shared with TRBD1. The clonotype originates from a woman aged 18-30 years in good health and CMV-seropositive. The CDR3, as DNA: TGTGCCAGCAGCCGACAGGGGTCTGGGGCGCCCATGAACACTGAAGCTTTCTTT. Protein: CASSRQGSGAPMNTEAFF.